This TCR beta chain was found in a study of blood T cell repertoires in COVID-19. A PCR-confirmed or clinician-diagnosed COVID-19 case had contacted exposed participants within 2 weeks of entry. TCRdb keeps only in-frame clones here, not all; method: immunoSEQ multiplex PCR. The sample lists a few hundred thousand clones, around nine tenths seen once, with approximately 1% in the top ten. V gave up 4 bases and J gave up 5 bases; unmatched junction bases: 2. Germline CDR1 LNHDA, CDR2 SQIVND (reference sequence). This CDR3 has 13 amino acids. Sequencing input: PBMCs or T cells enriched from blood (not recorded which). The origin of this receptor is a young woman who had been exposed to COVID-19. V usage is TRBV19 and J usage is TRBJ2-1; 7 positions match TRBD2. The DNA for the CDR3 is TGTGCCAGTAGTAGCGGGAGCAACAATGAGCAGTTCTTC. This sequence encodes CASSSGSNNEQFF.